One and the same sample provided the 25 T cell receptor beta chains below, sequenced in a study of T cell clonotyping in hematopoietic cell transplantation. Sequenced by immunoSEQ multiplex PCR; TCRdb stores in-frame clones only, minus some. The table lists tens of thousands of clones, almost 97% of them singletons. Time point defined: recipient sample about 28 days before transplant, after cytoreduction. The sequences come from peripheral blood mononuclear cells, collected before stem cell transplant. The receptors derive from a woman aged 45-65 years with acute myeloid leukemia. Some clones in this sample may be carry-over from other donors' samples.

The chain couples TRBV19 to TRBJ2-2; D is ambiguous. CDR3 length equals 14 residues. V was shortened by 2 bases and J by 7 bases, with 11 bases between the two germline ends. Germline V CDR1 and CDR2: LNHDA, SQIVND (reference sequence). CDR3 DNA sequence: TGTGCCAGTAGTATACCAATAGATGTCGGGGAGCTGTTTTTT. Translating it yields CASSIPIDVGELFF.

The V and J genes are TRBV2 and TRBJ2-7; no reliable D call. Looked up from germline, CDR1 is SNHLY and CDR2 is FYNNEI. This CDR3 region has 12 residues. V gave up 5 bases and J gave up 4 bases, with 9 bases separating them. The CDR3 DNA is TGTGCCAGCAGTAAGATTAGATACGAGCAGTACTTC. Protein: CASSKIRYEQYF.

J is TRBJ1-2 and V is TRBV5-1; tentatively, D is TRBD1 (5 bases). Trimming removed 0 bases from V and 3 bases from J, with 12 bases in between. CDR3 length: 15 residues. CDR1 is SGHRS and CDR2 is YFSETQ in the germline V gene. As DNA, the CDR3 is TGCGCCAGCAGCTTGGAAGGGGACGTAGACTATGGCTACACCTTC. It is translated as CASSLEGDVDYGYTF.

The chain recombines TRBV6-1 with TRBJ2-6; the D gene is possibly TRBD1 (5 bases). The CDR3 consists of 16 residues. Germline values: CDR1 MNHNS, CDR2 SASEGT. V dropped 3 bases and J dropped 2 bases, with 11 bases sitting between them. CDR3 sequence: CASSDIFRAGANVLTF. The CDR3 DNA reads as TGTGCCAGCAGTGATATTTTCAGGGCTGGGGCCAACGTCCTGACTTTC.

The gene calls are TRBV19 and TRBJ2-7, with 15 bases lining up with TRBD2. After removal of 3 bases from V and 7 bases from J, the junction contained 10 bases not matched to a gene. Germline values: CDR1 LNHDA, CDR2 SQIVND (reference sequence). CDR3 length: 17 residues. The CDR3 loop reads CASSMGTSGGPSKEQYF. CDR3 bases: TGTGCCAGTAGTATGGGGACTAGCGGGGGGCCGTCTAAGGAGCAGTACTTC.

The chain links TRBV5-1 to TRBJ1-1; D gene unclear. Germline CDR1 is SGHRS and CDR2 is YFSETQ. The length of the CDR3 is 14 residues. Trimming stripped 3 bases from V and 4 bases from J, with 13 bases between. For the CDR3, the DNA is TGCGCCAGCAGCTCGTACCTTTCGGGCACTGAAGCTTTCTTT. Translated: CASSSYLSGTEAFF.

The chain uses TRBV7-9 and TRBJ2-1, with TRBD2 matching over 7 bases. J lost 5 bases, V lost 3 bases, and 7 bases had no gene match. The CDR3 totals 15 residues. The germline gives CDR1 SEHNR, CDR2 FQNEAQ (reference sequence). The CDR3 region is CASSFGAGVNNEQFF. CDR3 nucleotide sequence: TGTGCCAGCAGCTTTGGCGCGGGAGTAAACAATGAGCAGTTCTTC. Full variable domain (missing parts from reference TRBV7-9 and TRBJ2-1): DTGVSQNPRHKITKRGQNVTFRCDPISEHNRLYWYRQTLGQGPEFLTYFQNEAQLEKSRLLSDRFSAERPKGSFSTLEIQRTEQGDSAMYLCASSFGAGVNNEQFFGPGTRLTVL.

The J gene is TRBJ2-1, the V gene TRBV2; 8 nucleotides line up with TRBD2. V dropped 2 bases and J dropped 1; count of bases not matched to a gene: 4. CDR3 length: 16 residues. The germline gives CDR1 SNHLY, CDR2 FYNNEI. CDR3 residues: CASSETSGGSYNEQFF. CDR3 sequence (DNA): TGTGCCAGCAGTGAAACTAGCGGCGGTTCCTACAATGAGCAGTTCTTC.

The chain has TRBV11-2 and TRBJ1-1; 7 bases are shared with TRBD1. Trimming at V came to 0 bases and at J to 4 bases, leaving 5 bases not matched to a gene. CDR1 and CDR2 (germline): SGHAT, FQNNGV. This CDR3 has 15 residues. DNA of the CDR3: TGTGCCAGCAGCTTAGAAATAGGGGGCTTCACTGAAGCTTTCTTT. Protein product: CASSLEIGGFTEAFF.

The CDR3 bases are TGTGCCAGCAGGGGACGGTTATCCTACGAGCAGTACTTC. Protein sequence: CASRGRLSYEQYF. J is TRBJ2-7 and V is TRBV6-1, with D perhaps given as TRBD1 or TRBD2 (5 bases each). Trimming pared 6 bases from V and 1 base from J, leaving 10 bases between. Looked up from germline, CDR1 is MNHNS and CDR2 is SASEGT. This CDR3 is built from 13 residues.

In DNA, the CDR3 is TGTGCCAGCAGCGAGCAAAGCCGAAGAGAAGCTTTCTTT. Translating it yields CASSEQSRREAFF. The gene calls are TRBV5-6 and TRBJ1-1; the D is unclear. Germline loops: CDR1 SGHDT, CDR2 YYEEEE. The CDR3 runs 13 residues. V was shortened by 4 bases and J by 8 bases, with 15 bases between the two germline ends.

The chain uses TRBV9 and TRBJ1-4; D call uncertain. The CDR3 contains 16 residues. CDR1 is SGDLS and CDR2 is YYNGEE in the germline V gene. Trimming shortened V by 0 bases and J by 1 base, and 10 bases separated the two germline ends. This chain's CDR3 is CASSVAGRGTNEKLFF. The CDR3 DNA is TGTGCCAGCAGCGTAGCAGGCAGAGGAACTAATGAAAAACTGTTTTTT.

The J gene is TRBJ2-1, the V gene TRBV19; 7 bases fit TRBD1. J lost 2 bases, V lost 3 bases, and 4 bases had no gene match. Germline loops: CDR1 LNHDA, CDR2 SQIVND (reference sequence). The CDR3 contains 15 residues. The CDR3 DNA reads as TGTGCCAGTAGTATCGGTGACAGGGCCTACAATGAGCAGTTCTTC. Encoded protein: CASSIGDRAYNEQFF.

J is TRBJ2-7 and V is TRBV19, with D unclear. Trimming took 5 bases from V and 2 from J, leaving 7 bases between them. The CDR3 covers 12 residues. The germline V gene has CDR1 LNHDA and CDR2 SQIVND (reference sequence). Written as DNA, the CDR3 is TGTGCCAGTAGTGCTGGAGCCTACGAGCAGTACTTC. It translates to CASSAGAYEQYF. The full variable domain, rest sourced from reference TRBV19 and TRBJ2-7, is DGGITQSPKYLFRKEGQNVTLSCEQNLNHDAMYWYRQDPGQGLRLIYYSQIVNDFQKGDIAEGYSVSREKKESFPLTVTSAQKNPTAFYLCASSAGAYEQYFGPGTRLTVT.

The V call is TRBV11-3, the J call TRBJ2-2; D not resolved. The CDR3 runs to 12 residues. The V end lost 5 bases, the J end lost 7 bases, and 8 bases lay between the germline ends. Germline V gene lookup returns CDR1 SGHNT and CDR2 YENEEA. CDR3 nucleotides: TGTGCCAGCAGCGGCCGGAACGGGGAGCTGTTTTTT. Translation: CASSGRNGELFF.

The chain recombines TRBV7-6 with TRBJ2-3; the D gene is possibly TRBD2 (6 bases). The CDR3 consists of 11 residues. Germline V gene sequence: CDR1 SGHVS, CDR2 FNYEAQ. V was pared by 7 bases and J by 7 bases, with 9 bases between. The CDR3 loop reads CASTAGNTQYF. The CDR3 DNA is TGTGCCAGCACGGCGGGGAATACGCAGTATTTT.

The chain uses TRBV18 and TRBJ2-3; 10 nucleotides match TRBD1. From germline, CDR1 is KGHSH and CDR2 LQKENI. With V trimmed by 4 bases and J by 6 bases, 4 bases remained unmatched. The length of the CDR3 is 14 residues. CDR3 sequence reads: CASSRDRGGDTQYF. The CDR3 coding sequence is TGTGCCAGCTCACGGGACAGGGGAGGTGATACGCAGTATTTT.

This clone was detected only once. This chain uses TRBV20-1 with TRBJ2-7; D not resolved. The V and J ends lost 2 bases and 3 bases respectively, with 2 bases between them. The CDR3 length is 10 residues. Germline V gives CDR1 DFQATT, CDR2 SNEGSKA (reference sequence). The chain's CDR3 is CSARSYEQYF. Here the CDR3 DNA reads TGCAGTGCTAGAAGCTACGAGCAGTACTTC.

The chain employs TRBV15 and TRBJ2-2; D is possibly TRBD2 (5 bases). CDR3 size: 19 residues. The germline V and J ends were trimmed by 1 base and 7 bases, with 25 bases remaining between them. Germline CDR1 LNHNV, CDR2 YYDKDF (reference sequence). The CDR3 coding sequence is TGTGCCACCAGCAGAGTAGCCTCGGCCCAAGGCGGGTCCCACGGGGAGCTGTTTTTT. Protein: CATSRVASAQGGSHGELFF. The full variable domain, rest sourced from reference TRBV15 and TRBJ2-2, is DAMVIQNPRYQVTQFGKPVTLSCSQTLNHNVMYWYQQKSSQAPKLLFHYYDKDFNNEADTPDNFQSRRPNTSFCFLDIRSPGLGDTAMYLCATSRVASAQGGSHGELFFGEGSRLTVL.

The chain has TRBV6-5 and TRBJ2-7; no clear D. This CDR3 is 14 amino acids long. V was pared by 2 bases and J by 4 bases, with 12 bases between. The germline gives CDR1 MNHEY, CDR2 SVGAGI. The CDR3 nucleotides read TGTGCCAGCAGTTACAGGTCCGAATCTTACGAGCAGTACTTC. This gives the protein CASSYRSESYEQYF.

This chain connects TRBV15 to TRBJ2-7, with D perhaps TRBD2 (5 bases). Trimming pared 5 bases from V and 4 bases from J, leaving 12 bases between. The germline gives CDR1 LNHNV, CDR2 YYDKDF (reference sequence). CDR3 size: 13 residues. The CDR3 DNA sequence: TGTGCCACCAGCCTAGGGCGAGGGTACGAGCAGTACTTC. As protein: CATSLGRGYEQYF.

J is TRBJ1-5 and V is TRBV6-1; 8 bases align to TRBD1. This CDR3 is built from 16 residues. The V and J ends lost 3 bases and 7 bases, in that order; junction bases with no gene match: 11. Germline V gene lookup returns CDR1 MNHNS and CDR2 SASEGT. The CDR3 DNA sequence: TGTGCCAGCAGTGAGCAGGGACAGGTTGGGGTACAGCCCCAGCATTTT. Translated, it gives CASSEQGQVGVQPQHF.

The chain joins TRBV6-5 to TRBJ2-1; the match to TRBD2 covers 13 bases. V gave up 6 bases and J gave up 7 bases; unmatched junction bases: 0. The CDR3 totals 13 residues. Germline loops: CDR1 MNHEY, CDR2 SVGAGI. The CDR3 sequence: CASRTSGRNEQFF. The CDR3, as DNA: TGTGCCAGCAGGACTAGCGGGAGGAATGAGCAGTTCTTC.

J is TRBJ1-5 and V is TRBV7-8; D is possibly TRBD1 (6 bases). In germline, CDR1 is SGHVS, CDR2 FQNEAQ. The CDR3 is made up of 13 amino acids. V was shortened by 1 base and J by 5 bases, with 6 bases between the two germline ends. The CDR3 DNA follows: TGTGCCAGCAGCTTAGACAGGGATCAGCCCCAGCATTTT. Amino acid sequence: CASSLDRDQPQHF.

This chain joins TRBV5-1 and TRBJ2-7; TRBD1 might be the D (6 bases). Germline CDR1 SGHRS, CDR2 YFSETQ. This CDR3 comprises 13 residues. Between the trimmed V and J ends, which lost 4 bases and 0 bases, there was a span of 8 bases. In nucleotides, the CDR3 is TGCGCCAGCAGCCGGGACATCTCCTACGAGCAGTACTTC. Its protein product is CASSRDISYEQYF.